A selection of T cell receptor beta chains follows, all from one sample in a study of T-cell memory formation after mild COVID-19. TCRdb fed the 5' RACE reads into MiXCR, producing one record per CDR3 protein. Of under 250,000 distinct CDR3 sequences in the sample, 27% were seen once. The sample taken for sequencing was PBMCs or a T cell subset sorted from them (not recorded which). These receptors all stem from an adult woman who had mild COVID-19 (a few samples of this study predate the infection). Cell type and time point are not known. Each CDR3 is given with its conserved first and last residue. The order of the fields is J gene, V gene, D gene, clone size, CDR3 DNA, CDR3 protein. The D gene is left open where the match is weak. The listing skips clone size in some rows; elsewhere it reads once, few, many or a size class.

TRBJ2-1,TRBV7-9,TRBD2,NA,TGTGCCAGCTTCGAGACTAGCGGGAGCGCCGGTTCCTACAATGAGCAGTTCTTC,CASFETSGSAGSYNEQFF
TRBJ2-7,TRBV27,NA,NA,TGTGCCAGCAGTTTTTCCGGGACAACCTACGAGCAGTACTTC,CASSFSGTTYEQYF
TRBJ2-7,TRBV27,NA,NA,TGTGCCAGCAGTTTAAGTGGTAGGGTCGAGCAGTACTTC,CASSLSGRVEQYF
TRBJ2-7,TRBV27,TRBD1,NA,TGTGCCAGCAGACCGACAGGGGGCTGGTACGAGCAGTACTTC,CASRPTGGWYEQYF
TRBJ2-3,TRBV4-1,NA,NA,TGCGCCAGCAGCTTACAGGGACCCCCAGATACGCAGTATTTT,CASSLQGPPDTQYF
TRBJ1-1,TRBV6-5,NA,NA,TGTGCCAGCAGTTACCGAATTGGGGCCACTGAAGCTTTCTTT,CASSYRIGATEAFF
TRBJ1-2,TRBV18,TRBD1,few,TGTGCCAGCTCACAGGGGGCAGAAGGATTTAACTATGGCTACACCTTC,CASSQGAEGFNYGYTF
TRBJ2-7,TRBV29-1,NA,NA,TGCAGCGTCGTCCCTCGGCCGGAGGGCCCCTACGAGCAGTACTTC,CSVVPRPEGPYEQYF
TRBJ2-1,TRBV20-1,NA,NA,TGCAGTGCTAGAGATCGATCCGGGAGCTCCTACAATGAGCAGTTCTTC,CSARDRSGSSYNEQFF
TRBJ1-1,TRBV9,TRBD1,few,TGTGCCAGCAGCGCGGACAGGGCGGAAGCTTTCTTT,CASSADRAEAFF
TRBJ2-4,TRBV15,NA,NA,TGTGCCACCAGCACCCAGACACAAGTAGCCAAAAACATTCAGTACTTC,CATSTQTQVAKNIQYF
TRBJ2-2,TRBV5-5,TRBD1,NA,TGTGCCAGCAGCTGGGACAGGGGGGGGACCGGGGAGCTGTTTTTT,CASSWDRGGTGELFF
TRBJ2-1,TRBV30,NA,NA,TGTGCCTGGAGTGTACAGGGCTATGAGCAGTTCTTC,CAWSVQGYEQFF
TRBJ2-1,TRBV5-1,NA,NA,TGCGCCAGCAGCTTCGACGGGGACAATGAGCAGTTCTTC,CASSFDGDNEQFF
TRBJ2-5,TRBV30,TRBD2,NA,TGTGCCTGGAGTGCCGGAGTAGCGGGGGGAGGGGAGACCCAGTACTTC,CAWSAGVAGGGETQYF
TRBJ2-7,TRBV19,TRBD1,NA,TGTGCCAGCTCGGACAGGGGGTCGGGCGAGCAGTACTTC,CASSDRGSGEQYF
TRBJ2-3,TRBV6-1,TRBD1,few,TGTGCCAGCAGGGACAGGGGGACGACAGATACGCAGTATTTT,CASRDRGTTDTQYF
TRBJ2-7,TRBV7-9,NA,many,TGTGCCAGCAGCTTAACCGGCTACGAGCAGTACTTC,CASSLTGYEQYF